These 20 T cell receptor beta chains came from one sample sequenced in a study of T cells after yellow fever vaccination. TCRdb reprocessed the 5' RACE reads via MiXCR and lists one record per CDR3 protein. The table includes some 560,000 distinct CDR3 sequences, about a fifth detected once. Sequenced here: PBMCs, sampled 15 days after the yellow fever booster vaccination. All receptors derive from a man aged 30-40 years who received the YFV17D yellow fever vaccine.

This clonotype turned up a few times. The rearrangement uses TRBV28 and TRBJ2-7, with D perhaps being TRBD1 or TRBD2 (5 bases each). Trimming cost V 2 bases and J 0 bases, with 11 bases left between them. The germline V gene has CDR1 MDHEN and CDR2 SYDVKM. CDR3 length: 15 amino acids. The CDR3: CASSLGSGSSYEQYF. The DNA for the CDR3 is TGTGCCAGCAGTTTAGGGTCAGGGAGCTCCTACGAGCAGTACTTC.

The CDR3 loop reads CASGRVAQETQYF. In DNA, the CDR3 is TGTGCCAGCGGCCGTGTTGCCCAAGAGACCCAGTACTTC. This chain joins TRBV7-2 and TRBJ2-5, with D hard to call. Looked up from germline, CDR1 is SGHTA and CDR2 is FQGNSA. V was cut by 8 bases and J by 1 base, with 11 bases left in between. This CDR3 is built from 13 residues.

The chain couples TRBV5-1 to TRBJ2-7; 10 bases agree with TRBD1. This CDR3 has 14 residues. The germline CDR1 and CDR2 sequences are SGHRS and YFSETQ. J lost 6 bases, V lost 6 bases, and 9 bases had no gene match. This CDR3 is CASTARGQGFEQYF. The DNA of the CDR3 is TGCGCCAGCACCGCTCGGGGACAGGGGTTCGAGCAGTACTTC.

This clonotype was seen a handful of times. The chain links TRBV5-1 to TRBJ2-2, with TRBD1 matching 7 bases. Trimming cost V 4 bases and J 4 bases; bases outside gene matches: 10. The germline V gene encodes CDR1 SGHRS and CDR2 YFSETQ. The CDR3 is 16 amino acids. In DNA, the CDR3 is TGCGCCAGCAGCGCACTCCTGACAGGGTTCACCGGGGAGCTGTTTTTT. Residues: CASSALLTGFTGELFF.

V and J are TRBV6-1 and TRBJ1-4; D not resolved. The germline V gene has CDR1 MNHNS and CDR2 SASEGT. With 9 bases removed from V and 0 bases from J, the gap between germline ends came to 11 bases. There are 14 residues in the CDR3. The chain's CDR3 is CARLSVSTNEKLFF. For the CDR3, the DNA is TGTGCCAGACTAAGTGTGTCAACTAATGAAAAACTGTTTTTT.

This clonotype was counted between two and nine times. J is TRBJ1-5 and V is TRBV20-1, with no clear D. The CDR3 length is 15 residues. Looked up from germline, CDR1 is DFQATT and CDR2 is SNEGSKA (reference sequence). V was cut by 3 bases and J by 0 bases, with 12 bases left in between. The CDR3 is CSASAGSYSNQPQHF. Written as DNA, the CDR3 is TGCAGTGCTAGCGCCGGATCTTATAGCAATCAGCCCCAGCATTTT.

There are a few counts of this clonotype. This chain uses TRBV7-2 with TRBJ2-5; 7 positions agree with TRBD2. Losses at the gene ends were 5 bases for V and 5 bases for J; bases not matched to a gene: 11. Germline V lookup: CDR1 SGHTA, CDR2 FQGNSA. The CDR3 covers 15 residues. The CDR3 sequence: CASSPSGGKSETQYF. CDR3 bases: TGTGCCAGCAGCCCATCCGGGGGGAAGTCGGAGACCCAGTACTTC.

V usage is TRBV27 and J usage is TRBJ2-1, with D perhaps matching TRBD1 or TRBD2 (6 bases each). V was shortened by 6 bases and J by 4 bases, with 13 bases between the two germline ends. The CDR3 runs to 14 residues. Germline V lookup: CDR1 MNHEY, CDR2 SMNVEV (reference sequence). CDR3 loop: CASSHGGDYNEQFF. The CDR3 bases are TGTGCCAGCAGCCACGGGGGCGATTACAATGAGCAGTTCTTC.

The CDR3 bases are TGTGCCACCAACATCGGGGGAGCTGCCATAGACGAGCAGTACTTC. This gives the protein CATNIGGAAIDEQYF. The rearrangement joins TRBV7-2 to TRBJ2-7, with D tentatively TRBD2 (6 bases). Trimming removed 10 bases at V and 5 bases at J, with 24 bases between. The CDR3 consists of 15 residues. The germline CDR1 and CDR2 sequences are SGHTA and FQGNSA.

This clonotype has a handful of counts. The chain is built from TRBV9 and TRBJ2-1; 8 bases map to TRBD2. V gave up 3 bases and J gave up 7 bases; unmatched junction bases: 12. CDR1 is SGDLS and CDR2 is YYNGEE in the germline V gene. The CDR3 length is 16 residues. CDR3 DNA sequence: TGTGCCAGCAGCGGTTCGTCTAGCGGGCTCGGGAATGAGCAGTTCTTC. It encodes CASSGSSSGLGNEQFF.

Written as DNA, the CDR3 is TGTGCCAGCAGTCCCCTAGGGTCTCGCAATCAGCCCCAGCATTTT. Its translation is CASSPLGSRNQPQHF. The V and J genes are TRBV28 and TRBJ1-5; no reliable D call. V lost 5 bases and J 2 bases, leaving 13 bases between the germline ends. The CDR3 is 15 residues long. Germline V CDR1 and CDR2: MDHEN, SYDVKM.

This clonotype was found a few times. The chain links TRBV12-5 to TRBJ2-7; 8 bases line up with TRBD1. Germline V lookup: CDR1 LGHNT, CDR2 FRNRAP. V shed 2 bases, J shed 0 bases, and the junction held 3 bases outside the gene matches. CDR3 length equals 15 residues. The CDR3 DNA reads as TGTGCTAGTGGTTTGTCAACAGGGGGCTCCTACGAGCAGTACTTC. This gives the protein CASGLSTGGSYEQYF.

This sequence joins TRBV5-1 and TRBJ1-6; a possible D gene is TRBD1 (6 bases). V dropped 0 bases and J dropped 7 bases, with 11 bases sitting between them. Germline values: CDR1 SGHRS, CDR2 YFSETQ. This CDR3 spans 15 amino acids. The CDR3 nucleotides read TGCGCCAGCAGCTTGGGGCGGACAGCAAATTCACCCCTCCACTTT. It is translated as CASSLGRTANSPLHF.

The chain couples TRBV5-1 to TRBJ1-2; 8 positions match TRBD1. Germline CDR1 is SGHRS and CDR2 is YFSETQ. The CDR3 runs to 15 residues. Trimming took 4 bases from V and 7 from J; bases not matched to a gene: 12. The CDR3 region is CASSIGQGRSSGYTF. In DNA, the CDR3 is TGCGCCAGCAGCATAGGACAGGGACGGTCCTCTGGCTACACCTTC.

This clonotype was detected a few times. The chain links TRBV5-4 to TRBJ2-1, with 13 bases fitting TRBD2. This CDR3 has 16 residues. The J segment lost 4 bases and the V segment lost 4 bases, leaving 5 bases of the junction unmatched. CDR1 is SGHNT and CDR2 is YYREEE in the germline V gene (reference sequence). The CDR3 DNA sequence: TGTGCCAGCAGCAGATCGGGACTAGCGGGATACAATGAGCAGTTCTTC. Translating it yields CASSRSGLAGYNEQFF.

This clonotype was found a few times. The chain joins TRBV10-1 to TRBJ2-1, with a tentative D call TRBD1 (5 bases). V lost 7 bases to trimming and J lost 5 bases, with 15 bases between them. From germline, CDR1 is WNHNN and CDR2 SYGVQD (reference sequence). The CDR3 is made up of 14 amino acids. The CDR3, as DNA: TGCGCCAGCACGCAGTGGAAAGGGGACAATGAGCAGTTCTTC. Protein sequence: CASTQWKGDNEQFF.

The chain couples TRBV4-3 to TRBJ2-1; TRBD2 agrees at 9 bases. Looked up from germline, CDR1 is LGHNA and CDR2 is YSLEER. V lost 1 base, J lost 4 bases, and 5 bases stayed unmatched. This CDR3 is built from 16 residues. The DNA of the CDR3 is TGCGCCAGCAGCCAAGGGCGGACTAGCGATTACAATGAGCAGTTCTTC. Translating it yields CASSQGRTSDYNEQFF.

This clonotype has a handful of counts. The chain joins TRBV11-2 to TRBJ2-1, with TRBD2 matching over 11 bases. The ends lost 5 bases at V and 6 bases at J; junction bases unmatched: 21. Germline lookup yields CDR1 SGHAT and CDR2 FQNNGV. This CDR3 has 20 residues. CDR3 in DNA: TGTGCCAGCAGCCTTCGGGGGACTAGCGGAGTTTTTGCCTCCAGCAATGAGCAGTTCTTC. Translated, it gives CASSLRGTSGVFASSNEQFF.

This clonotype was seen more than once but under ten times. The V and J genes are TRBV5-1 and TRBJ2-7; D not certain. The V end was cut by 0 bases, the J end by 0 bases, with 7 bases between. CDR3 length: 14 residues. Germline lookup yields CDR1 SGHRS and CDR2 YFSETQ. The CDR3 sequence: CASSLEFVSYEQYF. CDR3 sequence (DNA): TGCGCCAGCAGCTTGGAGTTTGTCTCCTACGAGCAGTACTTC.

This chain joins TRBV5-1 and TRBJ2-1; 7 bases are shared with TRBD2. Germline loops: CDR1 SGHRS, CDR2 YFSETQ. The V segment lost 4 bases and the J segment 5 bases; nucleotides outside the gene matches: 6. The CDR3 sequence is 14 residues long. The CDR3 DNA follows: TGCGCCAGCAGCGCGGGAAGCGGGAACAATGAGCAGTTCTTC. It is translated as CASSAGSGNNEQFF.